One and the same sample provided the 21 T cell receptor beta chains below, sequenced in a study of tumor and adjacent non-tumor tissue in lung cancer. No cell sorting was done before RNA was extracted from the tissue. TCRbeta libraries were built with three rounds of nested PCR, modified from ARM-PCR. One entry per CDR3 protein, called by TCRdb with MiXCR from the multiplex PCR reads. The data contain about 110,000 distinct CDR3 sequences, over 75% of them singletons. Material for sequencing was lung tumor tissue. These receptors all come from an older man with non-small cell lung cancer.

For this clonotype: A much bigger clone sits one base away, suggesting this may be a read error. The chain couples TRBV5-1 to TRBJ2-2, with 9 bases matching TRBD1. The V gene's germline CDR1 is SGHRS and CDR2 YFSETQ. This CDR3 is 15 amino acids long. CDR3 sequence: CASSMEGQGTVELFF. For the CDR3, the DNA is TGCGCCAGCAGCATGGAGGGACAGGGAACCGTGGAGCTGTTTTTT.

Of note for this clonotype: The junction differs from germline at one of its ends, possibly a read error. V and J are TRBV12-3 or TRBV12-4 and TRBJ2-5; D not resolved. The CDR3 consists of 13 residues. The chain's CDR3 is CASSLNIVETQYF. DNA of the CDR3: TGTGCCAGCAGTCTGAATATAGTAGAGACCCAATACTTC.

Details on this clonotype: The final CDR3 position lacks the conserved phenylalanine or tryptophan, pointing to a likely read error. The chain recombines TRBV6-2 or TRBV6-3 with TRBJ2-7, with unresolved D. The CDR3 covers 12 residues. Germline V gene lookup returns CDR1 MNHEY and CDR2 SVGEGT. V shed 8 bases and J shed 4 bases, with 12 bases lying between them. CDR3: CASGDRLYEQYY. CDR3 nucleotides: TGTGCCAGCGGAGATCGCCTGTACGAGCAGTACTAC.

This clonotype was counted a single time. One junction end does not reproduce the germline sequence, and a read error may be involved. The V and J genes are TRBV10-3 and TRBJ2-5, with TRBD2 matching 8 bases. Germline V gives CDR1 ENHRY, CDR2 SYGVKD. The CDR3 covers 19 residues. CDR3 protein: CATSAHPSTSVIAVETQYF. The DNA for the CDR3 is TGTGCCACCAGTGCTCATCCTTCGACTAGCGTAATTGCGGTGGAGACCCAGTACTTC.

The genes are TRBV6-6 and TRBJ1-5; D is possibly TRBD1 (5 bases). Germline V gene lookup returns CDR1 MNHNY and CDR2 SVGAGI (reference sequence). There are 16 residues in the CDR3. V lost 9 bases and J 10 bases, leaving 28 bases between the germline ends. The CDR3 DNA reads as TGTGCCAGTAGTCAAGAGCCTTCAGGGTTTATTCAACCCCAGCATTTT. Amino acid sequence: CASSQEPSGFIQPQHF.

The genes are TRBV25-1 and TRBJ1-2; D gene ambiguous. V lost 6 bases to trimming and J lost 10 bases, with 12 bases between them. CDR3 length: 11 residues. CDR1 MGHDK and CDR2 SYGVNS come from the germline V gene. The CDR3 reads CASSQWHDYTF. CDR3 in DNA: TGTGCCAGCAGCCAATGGCATGACTACACCTTC.

J is TRBJ2-4 and V is TRBV5-6, with D possibly TRBD2 on 6 matching bases. Trimming took off 6 bases at V and 6 bases at J, with 25 bases between the two ends. Germline lookup yields CDR1 SGHDT and CDR2 YYEEEE. The CDR3 is made up of 17 amino acids. CDR3 DNA sequence: TGTGCCAGCATCGCTTCCGGGACGGGGGTCGTTGGAAACATTCAGTACTTC. This sequence encodes CASIASGTGVVGNIQYF.

V usage is TRBV12-5 and J usage is TRBJ1-2; possibly TRBD1 for D (5 bases). The V end was cut by 6 bases, the J end by 7 bases, with 15 bases between. Germline V CDR1 and CDR2: LGHNT, FRNRAP. This CDR3 spans 13 amino acids. The CDR3, as DNA: TGTGCTAGTGGCCGCATTGACAGTAGTGGCTACACCTTC. It encodes CASGRIDSSGYTF.

A remark on this clonotype: Germline and junction disagree at one end, which may indicate a read error. This CDR3 is CASRLAGASSDTQYF. CDR3 bases: TGTGCGAGCAGGCTAGCGGGAGCTTCCTCAGATACGCAGTATTTT. The chain combines TRBV2 with TRBJ2-3, with 10 nucleotides matching TRBD2. Germline V CDR1 and CDR2: SNHLY, FYNNEI. The CDR3 runs to 15 residues.

The J gene is TRBJ2-3, the V gene TRBV6-2 or TRBV6-3; D uncertain. The CDR3 extends over 15 amino acids. CDR1 is MNHEY and CDR2 is SVGEGT in the germline V gene. CDR3 amino acids: CGCSYRAPQTDTQYF. The CDR3, as DNA: TGTGGCTGCAGTTACCGGGCCCCGCAGACGGATACGCAGTATTTT.

Regarding this clonotype: At one end, the junction sequence differs from germline, possibly due to a read error. The genes are TRBV4-1 and TRBJ2-5; TRBD2 matches at 8 bases. Germline values: CDR1 MGHRA, CDR2 YSYEKL. CDR3 length: 14 amino acids. The CDR3 bases are TGCGTCAGCGGCCAACAGCGGGGGCAAGAGACCCAATACTTC. Its protein product is CVSGQQRGQETQYF.

This clonotype has only one observation. An end of the junction does not agree with germline; a read error may underlie this. The chain couples TRBV6-5 to TRBJ1-1; D not certain. Germline-derived CDR1 and CDR2 are MNHEY and SVGAGI. The CDR3 length is 14 residues. The CDR3 nucleotides are TGTGCCAGCAGTTACAGCTCCGCGAGGACTGGAGCTTTCTTT. Encoded protein: CASSYSSARTGAFF.

Regarding this clonotype: The conserved phenylalanine or tryptophan normally closing the CDR3 is absent here, so this likely arose from a read error. This sequence joins TRBV4-1 and TRBJ2-5; D perhaps matches TRBD1 (5 bases). Per germline, CDR1 MGHRA and CDR2 YSYEKL. This CDR3 has 15 residues. The CDR3, as DNA: TGCACCAGCAGCCAACGGTACCAGGGCCAAGAGACCCAGTACCTC. Translating gives CTSSQRYQGQETQYL.

Of note for this clonotype: The CDR3 does not end in the conserved phenylalanine or tryptophan, so this is likely a read error. The J gene is TRBJ2-1, the V gene TRBV29-1; the D is unclear. This CDR3 has 14 amino acids. With 0 bases removed from V and 4 bases from J, the gap between germline ends came to 10 bases. CDR1 and CDR2 from the germline V gene are SQVTM and ANQGSEA. The CDR3 spells CSVEDFGVYNEQFV. The DNA for the CDR3 is TGCAGCGTTGAAGATTTTGGGGTATACAATGAGCAGTTCGTC.

As regards this clonotype: One end of the junction is discordant with germline, which a read error may explain. The rearrangement joins TRBV4-1 to TRBJ1-1; D gene ambiguous. CDR1 and CDR2 from the germline V gene are MGHRA and YSYEKL. The CDR3 runs to 16 residues. The CDR3: CAGSPGFGRMNTEAFF. CDR3 nucleotides: TGCGCCGGCAGCCCGGGATTCGGACGGATGAACACTGAAGCTTTCTTT.

As for this clonotype: Germline is not matched at one junction end, which may reflect a read error. This chain uses TRBV11-1 with TRBJ2-1; D might be TRBD2 (6 bases). The DNA end lines up better with TRBJ2-5; the J call may be wrong. Germline assignment: CDR1 SGHAT and CDR2 FQDESV (reference sequence). The CDR3 totals 15 residues. This CDR3 reads CTSSLDRTNQEIQYF. CDR3 sequence (DNA): TGTACCAGCAGCCTGGATAGGACTAATCAAGAGATCCAGTACTTC.

Notes on this clonotype: This likely comes from a read error, as the CDR3 has no conserved phenylalanine or tryptophan at its end. The CDR3 coding sequence is TGTGCCTTGAGAAGCCCAAACAGCGGGGAACTGTTTTCT. Protein sequence: CALRSPNSGELFS. The V call is TRBV6-6, the J call TRBJ2-2; 7 positions match TRBD2. CDR1 MNHNY and CDR2 SVGAGI come from the germline V gene (reference sequence). This CDR3 is 13 amino acids long.

This rearrangement joins TRBV12-3 or TRBV12-4 to TRBJ2-5; 7 nucleotides match TRBD1. This CDR3 has 14 amino acids. The chain's CDR3 is CPNSSDRDQETQYF. The CDR3 DNA reads as TGTCCCAACAGTTCAGACAGGGACCAAGAGACCCAGTACTTC.

As regards this clonotype: One end of the junction varies from germline; a read error may be responsible. This chain links TRBV4-2 with TRBJ1-2; D is undetermined. Germline CDR1 is LGHNA and CDR2 is YNFKEQ. This CDR3 spans 18 amino acids. In DNA, the CDR3 is TGTGCCAACAGCCAAGAACCGGGCCTAGGACCGTTTAACTATGACTACACCTTC. It specifies CANSQEPGLGPFNYDYTF.

Notes on this clonotype: The junction departs from the called germline gene at one end, perhaps through a read error. The chain recombines TRBV14 with TRBJ1-2; D uncertain. The length of the CDR3 is 14 residues. Germline assignment: CDR1 SGHDN and CDR2 FVKESK. DNA for the CDR3: TGTGCCAGCAGCCAACAAATATGGTCCTATGGCTACACATTC. Translating gives CASSQQIWSYGYTF.

This clonotype showed up just a few times. The chain carries TRBV12-3 or TRBV12-4 and TRBJ2-3, with no clear D. The CDR3 runs to 17 residues. V was cut by 3 bases and J by 6 bases, with 22 bases left in between. CDR3 amino acids: CASSFSIGNIVADTQYF. Written as DNA, the CDR3 is TGTGCCAGCAGTTTTAGCATAGGGAACATTGTGGCTGATACGCAGTATTTT.